This record covers a single T cell receptor (beta chain). The source of the sample is a study of blood T cell repertoires in COVID-19. Method: immunoSEQ multiplex PCR; TCRdb's copy keeps in-frame clones and lacks some. This table has a few hundred thousand clones, about nine tenths appearing once. Sequencing was carried out using peripheral blood. The sequence came from a man aged 50-59 years with active or convalescent COVID-19.

CDR3 coding DNA: TGTGCCTGGAGTCTTGGGGGGGGTGAAAAACTGTTTTTT. Translated, it gives CAWSLGGGEKLFF. This chain joins TRBV30 and TRBJ1-4; tentatively, D is TRBD1 (5 bases). Germline CDR1 GTSNPN, CDR2 SVGIG (reference sequence). V was clipped by 2 bases and J by 7 bases, with 11 bases between them. This CDR3 is built from 13 residues.